These 14 T cell receptor beta chains share one sample of origin, sequenced in a study of T cells in localized non-small cell lung cancer. This table comes from immunoSEQ multiplex PCR, and its TCRdb copy is limited to in-frame clones, with some not included. The table has 130,000 or so clones, more than 80% seen once. Material: peripheral blood, obtained before any cancer treatment. These receptors came from a female donor over 55 with stage I lung adenocarcinoma.

This chain uses TRBV5-1 with TRBJ2-7; 9 positions agree with TRBD2. The CDR3 extends over 15 amino acids. V trimming: 5 bases; J trimming: 0 bases; junction bases outside the gene matches: 6. The germline V gene has CDR1 SGHRS and CDR2 YFSETQ. The DNA of the CDR3 is TGCGCCAGCAGGCCACCTAGCGGGGTCTCCTACGAGCAGTACTTC. This sequence encodes CASRPPSGVSYEQYF.

J is TRBJ2-7 and V is TRBV30; D not certain. Germline lookup yields CDR1 GTSNPN and CDR2 SVGIG (reference sequence). V was cut by 6 bases and J by 0 bases, with 12 bases left in between. The length of the CDR3 is 13 residues. In DNA, the CDR3 is TGTGCCTGCGTCCGCGCAAACTCCTACGAGCAGTACTTC. This encodes CACVRANSYEQYF.

J is TRBJ2-1 and V is TRBV9, with 8 bases aligning to TRBD2. Per the germline V gene, CDR1 is SGDLS and CDR2 is YYNGEE. J was trimmed by 3 bases and V by 3 bases; bases with no gene match: 5. This CDR3 is 15 amino acids long. The CDR3 reads CASSDLAGHYNEQFF. The CDR3 DNA reads TGTGCCAGCAGCGACCTAGCGGGCCACTACAATGAGCAGTTCTTC.

This chain connects TRBV9 to TRBJ2-2; 7 nucleotides match TRBD1. The CDR3 has 12 residues. Germline assignment: CDR1 SGDLS and CDR2 YYNGEE. V lost 5 bases, J lost 8 bases, and 3 bases stayed unmatched. CDR3 DNA sequence: TGTGCCAGCAGAGGGGGCAAGGGGGAGCTGTTTTTT. Its translation is CASRGGKGELFF.

The rearrangement uses TRBV28 and TRBJ1-1, with D perhaps TRBD1 (6 bases). Germline values: CDR1 MDHEN, CDR2 SYDVKM. The CDR3 runs 15 residues. Trimming took off 8 bases at V and 4 bases at J, with 20 bases between the two ends. As DNA, the CDR3 is TGTGCCAGCCGGAAAGCGGGGGCCCCGGCCACTGAAGCTTTCTTT. The encoded protein is CASRKAGAPATEAFF.

The V call is TRBV30, the J call TRBJ1-1; D is possibly TRBD1 (6 bases). Trimming left V 4 bases short and J 0 bases short, with 12 bases between. The CDR3 has 14 amino acids. Germline values: CDR1 GTSNPN, CDR2 SVGIG (reference sequence). The CDR3 DNA follows: TGTGCCTGGAATAGGGGGGGACTGAACACTGAAGCTTTCTTT. Amino acids: CAWNRGGLNTEAFF.

The genes are TRBV7-3 and TRBJ2-7, with D perhaps TRBD2 (5 bases). There are 15 residues in the CDR3. V was pared by 0 bases and J by 2 bases, with 11 bases between. Germline V CDR1 and CDR2: SGHTA, FQGTGA. CDR3 bases: TGTGCCAGCAGCTTAACCCGGGCGGGCCCCTACGAGCAGTACTTC. Its protein product is CASSLTRAGPYEQYF. The full variable domain, rest sourced from reference TRBV7-3 and TRBJ2-7, is GAGVSQTPSNKVTEKGKYVELRCDPISGHTALYWYRQSLGQGPEFLIYFQGTGAADDSGLPNDRFFAVRPEGSVSTLKIQRTERGDSAVYLCASSLTRAGPYEQYFGPGTRLTVT.

The V and J genes are TRBV11-3 and TRBJ2-1; 11 bases map to TRBD2. The germline gives CDR1 SGHNT, CDR2 YENEEA. V was clipped by 4 bases and J by 6 bases; unmatched bases: 2. The CDR3 has 14 residues. The CDR3 protein is CASSSLAGANEQFF. The CDR3 region has the DNA TGTGCCAGCAGCTCACTAGCGGGAGCCAATGAGCAGTTCTTC.

The chain is built from TRBV10-3 and TRBJ1-4; 9 bases match TRBD1. This CDR3 region has 15 residues. CDR1 and CDR2 (germline): ENHRY, SYGVKD. V gave up 8 bases and J gave up 5 bases; unmatched junction bases: 9. The CDR3 loop is CAISSGTGTNEKLFF. The CDR3 nucleotides read TGTGCCATCTCCTCCGGGACAGGGACAAATGAAAAACTGTTTTTT.

V gene TRBV28 combines with J gene TRBJ2-1, with 16 bases identical to TRBD2. The V gene's germline CDR1 is MDHEN and CDR2 SYDVKM. J lost 8 bases, V lost 1 base, and 5 bases had no gene match. The CDR3 is 17 residues long. The CDR3: CASSLLGLAGGFDEQFF. The CDR3 DNA reads as TGTGCCAGCAGTTTATTGGGACTAGCGGGAGGGTTCGATGAGCAGTTCTTC.

V gene TRBV5-6 combines with J gene TRBJ2-7; D is uncertain. CDR3 length: 13 amino acids. From germline, CDR1 is SGHDT and CDR2 YYEEEE. Trimming took off 4 bases at V and 4 bases at J, with 12 bases between the two ends. CDR3 nucleotides: TGTGCCAGCAGCCCGGACCGATTATACGAGCAGTACTTC. Protein: CASSPDRLYEQYF.

The chain uses TRBV15 and TRBJ1-5; D is undetermined. This CDR3 is 12 amino acids long. The germline gives CDR1 LNHNV, CDR2 YYDKDF (reference sequence). V lost 3 bases, J lost 3 bases, and 3 bases lay in between. CDR3 nucleotide sequence: TGTGCCACCAGCAGGGACAATCAGCCCCAGCATTTT. Its protein is CATSRDNQPQHF. The full variable domain, rest sourced from reference TRBV15 and TRBJ1-5, is DAMVIQNPRYQVTQFGKPVTLSCSQTLNHNVMYWYQQKSSQAPKLLFHYYDKDFNNEADTPDNFQSRRPNTSFCFLDIRSPGLGDTAMYLCATSRDNQPQHFGDGTRLSIL.

The CDR3 spells CASIPYGTGGNRRAFF. The CDR3 DNA reads as TGTGCCAGCATTCCTTATGGGACAGGGGGCAATCGTCGAGCTTTCTTT. The chain uses TRBV28 and TRBJ1-1; 12 bases fit TRBD1. CDR3 length equals 16 residues. The V segment lost 7 bases and the J segment 10 bases; nucleotides outside the gene matches: 16. Germline assignment: CDR1 MDHEN and CDR2 SYDVKM.

This chain uses TRBV5-1 with TRBJ1-1; no definite D call. Germline assignment: CDR1 SGHRS and CDR2 YFSETQ. The germline V and J ends were trimmed by 4 bases and 3 bases, with 10 bases remaining between them. This CDR3 has 13 amino acids. The CDR3 reads CASSEDTYTEAFF. For the CDR3, the DNA is TGCGCCAGCAGCGAAGACACTTACACTGAAGCTTTCTTT.